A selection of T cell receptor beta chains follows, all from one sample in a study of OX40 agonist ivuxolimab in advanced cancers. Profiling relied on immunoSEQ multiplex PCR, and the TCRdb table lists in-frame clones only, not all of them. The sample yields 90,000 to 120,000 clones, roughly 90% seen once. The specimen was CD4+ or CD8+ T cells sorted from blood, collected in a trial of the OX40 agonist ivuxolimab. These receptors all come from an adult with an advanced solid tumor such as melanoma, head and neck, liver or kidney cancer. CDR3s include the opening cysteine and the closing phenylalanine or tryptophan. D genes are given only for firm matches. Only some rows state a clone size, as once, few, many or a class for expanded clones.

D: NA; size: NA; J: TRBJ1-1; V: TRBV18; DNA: TGTGCCAGCTCACGTGACCGGGAAGCTTTCTTT; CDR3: CASSRDREAFF
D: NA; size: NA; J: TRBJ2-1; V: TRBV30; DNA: TGTGCCTGGACAGGCTACAATGAGCAGTTCTTC; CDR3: CAWTGYNEQFF
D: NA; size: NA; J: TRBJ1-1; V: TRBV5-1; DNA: TGCGCCAGCAGCTTGGCCGGCTCACAGCATGAAGCTTTCTTT; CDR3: CASSLAGSQHEAFF
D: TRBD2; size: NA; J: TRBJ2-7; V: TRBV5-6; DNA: TGTGCCAGCAGCTTGGAATCGGGACTAGACTCCTACGAGCAGTACTTC; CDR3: CASSLESGLDSYEQYF
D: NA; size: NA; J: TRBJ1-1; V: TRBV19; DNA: TGTGCCAGTAGTATTCGAGTACGGGGGTCAACTGAAGCTTTCTTT; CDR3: CASSIRVRGSTEAFF
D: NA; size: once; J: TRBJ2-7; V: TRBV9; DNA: TGTGCCAGCAGCGTAGATAGCAGACCCCGCCCGCTCGAGCAGTACTTC; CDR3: CASSVDSRPRPLEQYF
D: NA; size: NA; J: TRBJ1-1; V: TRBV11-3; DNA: TGTGCCAGCAGCCGAAGATCGCGCAGCGTGAACACTGAAGCTTTCTTT; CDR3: CASSRRSRSVNTEAFF
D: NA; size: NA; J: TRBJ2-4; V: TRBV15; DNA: TGTGCCATCAGCAGAGATCCCTTCCTGGATCCCAAAAACATTCAGTACTTC; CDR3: CAISRDPFLDPKNIQYF
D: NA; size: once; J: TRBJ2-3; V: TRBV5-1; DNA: TGCGCCAGCAGCTTTGAAGGGCACCACACAGATACGCAGTATTTT; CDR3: CASSFEGHHTDTQYF
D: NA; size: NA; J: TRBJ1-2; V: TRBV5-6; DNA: TGTGCCAGCAGCCTAGGTCTGAGCTATGGCTACACCTTC; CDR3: CASSLGLSYGYTF
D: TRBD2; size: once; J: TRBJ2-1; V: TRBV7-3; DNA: TGTGCCAGCAGCAGCAACGCACTAGCGAGTAACAATGAGCAGTTCTTC; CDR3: CASSSNALASNNEQFF
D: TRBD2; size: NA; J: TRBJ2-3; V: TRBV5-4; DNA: TGTGCCAGCAGTTCTCGTACTAGCGGGATCGTCGCGGATACGCAGTATTTT; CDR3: CASSSRTSGIVADTQYF
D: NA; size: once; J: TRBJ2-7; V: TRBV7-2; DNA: TGTGCCAGCAGCCCCGATCGGACCGCCTACGAGCAGTACTTC; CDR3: CASSPDRTAYEQYF
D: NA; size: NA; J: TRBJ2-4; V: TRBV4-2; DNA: TGTGCCAGCAGCCAAGAATTTTGGAGACTGGGGGACATTCAGTACTTC; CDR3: CASSQEFWRLGDIQYF